This T cell receptor beta chain comes out of a study of T cell responses to AZD1222 COVID-19 vaccine. Study results and caveats: Most donors were white British, females outnumbered males, and clonal diversity was possibly underestimated. Regions left unmutated in variants are reportedly the target of nearly half of spike-specific TCRs. Mapped onto spike, vaccine-associated CD4 TCRs spanned it and were dominant at 160-218 and 743-854. The study found Spike-specific TCR breadth and depth rose after two AZD1222 doses.

Produced via immunoSEQ multiplex PCR; TCRdb's table is partial and in-frame only. The sample has approximately 120,000 clones; about 85% are singletons. The germline V and J ends were trimmed by 0 bases and 10 bases, with 10 bases remaining between them. The CDR3 is made up of 13 amino acids. Germline loops: CDR1 SNHLY, CDR2 FYNNEI. This clone has a single count. Its matching antigen is unknown. The input for sequencing was peripheral blood, taken on day 0 of AZD1222 vaccination. The chain carries TRBV2 and TRBJ2-1; D is unclear. The sequence was obtained from an adult in good health. CDR3 sequence reads: CASSEANWSEQFF. For the CDR3, the DNA is TGTGCCAGCAGTGAAGCTAACTGGAGCGAGCAGTTCTTC.